The 5 T cell receptor beta chains below come from one sample, sequenced in a study of blood T cell repertoires in COVID-19. Only in-frame clones appear in the TCRdb table, and some are missing; sequencing was by immunoSEQ multiplex PCR. The data show hundreds of thousands of clones, with around 84% seen just once and 3% held by the top ten. Source material: peripheral blood. The receptors here all came from a man in his sixties with acute or convalescent COVID-19.

This chain uses TRBV19 with TRBJ1-5; 8 bases are shared with TRBD1. Germline V gene sequence: CDR1 LNHDA, CDR2 SQIVND (reference sequence). V was pared by 7 bases and J by 9 bases, with 17 bases of the junction left unmatched. The CDR3 contains 16 residues. CDR3 bases: TGTGCCAGTACCCCCGGGGGACAGGCTGTAGGTGGGCCCCAGCATTTT. This codes for CASTPGGQAVGGPQHF.

The chain combines TRBV18 with TRBJ2-1; D is perhaps TRBD1 (6 bases). V was clipped by 5 bases and J by 0 bases, with 14 bases between them. The germline gives CDR1 KGHSH, CDR2 LQKENI. This CDR3 is built from 16 residues. The CDR3 coding sequence is TGTGCCAGCTCATTCGACAGGCCGAGCTCCTACAATGAGCAGTTCTTC. This sequence encodes CASSFDRPSSYNEQFF.

This clone was counted only a few times. CDR3 protein: CASSYSNRGTEAFF. The CDR3 nucleotides read TGTGCCAGCAGTTACTCGAACAGGGGCACTGAAGCTTTCTTT. The chain carries TRBV6-5 and TRBJ1-1; TRBD1 agrees at 7 bases. Trimming removed 0 bases from V and 4 bases from J; junction bases left unmatched: 2. Germline-derived CDR1 and CDR2 are MNHEY and SVGAGI. The CDR3 consists of 14 residues.

This chain uses TRBV2 with TRBJ1-2; D call uncertain. Per the germline V gene, CDR1 is SNHLY and CDR2 is FYNNEI. V lost 3 bases and J 8 bases, leaving 10 bases between the germline ends. The CDR3 consists of 12 residues. In DNA form, the CDR3 reads TGTGCCAGCAGTGAGTTAGGAGGGGGCTACACCTTC. This gives the protein CASSELGGGYTF.

The V and J genes are TRBV30 and TRBJ2-7; TRBD2 might be the D (6 bases). In germline, CDR1 is GTSNPN, CDR2 SVGIG (reference sequence). V was pared by 2 bases and J by 0 bases, with 14 bases between. This CDR3 spans 15 amino acids. CDR3 coding DNA: TGTGCCTGGAGTCCGGGACTTCCTAGCTCCTACGAGCAGTACTTC. Translating it yields CAWSPGLPSSYEQYF.